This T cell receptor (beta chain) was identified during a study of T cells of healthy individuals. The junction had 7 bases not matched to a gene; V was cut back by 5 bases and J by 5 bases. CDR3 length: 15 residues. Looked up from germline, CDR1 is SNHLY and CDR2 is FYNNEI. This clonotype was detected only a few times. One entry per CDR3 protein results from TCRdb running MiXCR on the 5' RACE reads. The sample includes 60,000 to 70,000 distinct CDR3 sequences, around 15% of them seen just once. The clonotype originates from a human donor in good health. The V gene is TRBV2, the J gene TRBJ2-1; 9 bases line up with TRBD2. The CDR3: CASSLEREAHNEQFF. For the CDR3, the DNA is TGTGCCAGCAGTTTAGAGCGGGAGGCTCACAATGAGCAGTTCTTC.